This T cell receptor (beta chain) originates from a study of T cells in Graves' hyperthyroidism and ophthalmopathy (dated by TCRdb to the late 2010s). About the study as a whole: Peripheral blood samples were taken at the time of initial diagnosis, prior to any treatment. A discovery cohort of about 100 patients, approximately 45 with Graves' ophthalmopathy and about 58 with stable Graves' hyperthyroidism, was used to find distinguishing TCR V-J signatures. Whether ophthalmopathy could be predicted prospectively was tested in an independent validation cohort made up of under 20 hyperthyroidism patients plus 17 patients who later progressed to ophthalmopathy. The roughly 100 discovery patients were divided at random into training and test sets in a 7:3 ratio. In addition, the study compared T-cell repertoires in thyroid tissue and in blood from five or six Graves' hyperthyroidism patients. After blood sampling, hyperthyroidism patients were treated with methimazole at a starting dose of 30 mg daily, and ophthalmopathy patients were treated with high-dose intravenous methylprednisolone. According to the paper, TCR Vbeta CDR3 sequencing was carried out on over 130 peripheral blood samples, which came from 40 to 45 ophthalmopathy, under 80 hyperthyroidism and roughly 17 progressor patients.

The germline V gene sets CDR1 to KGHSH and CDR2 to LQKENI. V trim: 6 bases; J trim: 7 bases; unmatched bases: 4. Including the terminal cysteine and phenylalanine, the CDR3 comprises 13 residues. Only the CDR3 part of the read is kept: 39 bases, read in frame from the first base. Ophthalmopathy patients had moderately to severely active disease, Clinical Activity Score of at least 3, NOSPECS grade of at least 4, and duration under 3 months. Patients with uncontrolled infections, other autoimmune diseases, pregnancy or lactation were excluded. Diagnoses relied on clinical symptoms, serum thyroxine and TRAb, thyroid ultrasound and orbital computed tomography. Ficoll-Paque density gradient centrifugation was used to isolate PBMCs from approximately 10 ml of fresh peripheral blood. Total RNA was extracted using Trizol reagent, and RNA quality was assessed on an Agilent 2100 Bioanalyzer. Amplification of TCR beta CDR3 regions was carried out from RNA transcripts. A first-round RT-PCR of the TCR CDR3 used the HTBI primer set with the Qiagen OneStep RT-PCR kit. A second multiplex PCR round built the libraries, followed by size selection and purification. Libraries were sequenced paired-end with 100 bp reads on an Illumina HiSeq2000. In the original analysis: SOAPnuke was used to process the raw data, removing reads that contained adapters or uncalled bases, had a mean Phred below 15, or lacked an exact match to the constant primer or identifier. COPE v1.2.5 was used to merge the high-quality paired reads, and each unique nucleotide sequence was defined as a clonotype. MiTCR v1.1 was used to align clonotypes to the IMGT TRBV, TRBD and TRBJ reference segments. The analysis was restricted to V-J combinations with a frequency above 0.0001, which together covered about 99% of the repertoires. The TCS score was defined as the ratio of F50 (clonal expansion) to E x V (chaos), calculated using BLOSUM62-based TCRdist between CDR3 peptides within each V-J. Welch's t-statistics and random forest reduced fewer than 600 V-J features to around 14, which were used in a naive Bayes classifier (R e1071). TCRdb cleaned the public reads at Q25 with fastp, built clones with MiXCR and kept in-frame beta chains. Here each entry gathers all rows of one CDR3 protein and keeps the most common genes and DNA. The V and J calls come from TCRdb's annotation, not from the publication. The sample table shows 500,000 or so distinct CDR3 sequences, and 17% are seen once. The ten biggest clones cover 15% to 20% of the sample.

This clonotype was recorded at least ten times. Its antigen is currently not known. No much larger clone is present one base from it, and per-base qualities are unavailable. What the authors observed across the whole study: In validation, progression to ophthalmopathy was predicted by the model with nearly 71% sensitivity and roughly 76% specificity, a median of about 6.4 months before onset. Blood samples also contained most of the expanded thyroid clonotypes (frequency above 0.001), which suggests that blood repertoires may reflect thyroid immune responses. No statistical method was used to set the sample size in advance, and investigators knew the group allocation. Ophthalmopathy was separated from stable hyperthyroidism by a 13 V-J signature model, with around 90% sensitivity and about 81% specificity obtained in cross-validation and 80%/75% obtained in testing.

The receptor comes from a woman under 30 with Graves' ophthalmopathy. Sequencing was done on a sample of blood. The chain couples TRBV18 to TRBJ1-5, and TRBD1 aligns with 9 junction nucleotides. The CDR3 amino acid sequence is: CASSRQGGQPQHF. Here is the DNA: TGTGCCAGCTCGCGACAGGGGGGACAGCCCCAGCATTTT.